This T cell receptor (beta chain) is drawn from a study of identical twins. General observations from the study: Insertions were reduced in abundant cord blood beta clonotypes but not in memory repertoires. Out-of-frame alpha sequences common to twins exhibited an excess of low generation probability.

As to this clonotype: The target antigen is unknown.

Unique molecular identifiers were present on the cDNA, and a universal primer site came from template switching. One entry per CDR3 protein, called by TCRdb with MiXCR from the 5' RACE reads. The data contain about 530,000 distinct CDR3 sequences, about a fifth of them singletons. V shed 7 bases and J 8 bases; nucleotides not matched to a gene: 8. Germline V gene lookup returns CDR1 ENHRY and CDR2 SYGVKD. CDR3 length: 13 amino acids. These data were likewise used in another study, on yellow fever vaccine responses in identical twins. According to that study: Reportedly, twins' vaccine T cell responses looked partly convergent and partly personalized.

V and J are TRBV10-3 and TRBJ1-2, with TRBD1 identical over 9 bases. Sequencing used CD4+ T cells sorted from blood. The origin of this receptor is a woman aged 18-30 years in good health. This CDR3 is CAITTDRGSGYTF. The CDR3 DNA reads TGTGCCATCACTACAGACAGGGGGAGCGGCTACACCTTC.